Following are 10 T cell receptor beta chains from one sample sequenced in a study of response to subunit inactivated influenza vaccine. A single record per CDR3 protein comes from TCRdb applying MiXCR to the RT-PCR reads. The sample includes just over 300,000 distinct CDR3 sequences, roughly 22% of them seen just once. This sample comprised PBMCs from blood, obtained approximately 20 months after vaccination. These receptors were collected from a man between 50 and 75 years old who received an inactivated influenza vaccine.

This chain links TRBV7-9 with TRBJ1-1; D remains unclear. This CDR3 is built from 14 residues. Per germline, CDR1 SEHNR and CDR2 FQNEAQ (reference sequence). The V and J ends lost 5 bases and 4 bases respectively, with 14 bases between them. The DNA of the CDR3 is TGTGCCAGCAGCCCATTTTATGTGGGCACTGAAGCTTTCTTT. Protein: CASSPFYVGTEAFF. Full variable domain (remainder filled in from reference TRBV7-9 and TRBJ1-1): DTGVSQNPRHKITKRGQNVTFRCDPISEHNRLYWYRQTLGQGPEFLTYFQNEAQLEKSRLLSDRFSAERPKGSFSTLEIQRTEQGDSAMYLCASSPFYVGTEAFFGQGTRLTVV.

This clonotype was detected only once. This sequence joins TRBV15 and TRBJ2-3; 8 bases match TRBD2. The V gene end was trimmed by 0 bases and the J gene end by 6 bases; junction bases not matched to a gene: 14. The CDR3 length is 18 residues. CDR1 is LNHNV and CDR2 is YYDKDF in the germline V gene (reference sequence). The chain's CDR3 is CATSRDLVAGMQQDTQYF. CDR3 coding DNA: TGTGCCACCAGCAGAGATTTGGTAGCGGGGATGCAACAGGATACGCAGTATTTT.

The chain is built from TRBV10-3 and TRBJ1-5; possible D gene TRBD1, 6 bases. CDR1 and CDR2 (germline): ENHRY, SYGVKD. The CDR3 covers 15 residues. Trimming stripped 3 bases from V and 1 base from J, with 10 bases between. CDR3 loop: CAISETGQSNQPQHF. The CDR3 DNA is TGTGCCATCAGTGAAACAGGGCAGAGCAATCAGCCCCAGCATTTT.

The V call is TRBV28, the J call TRBJ2-7; D not certain. The V and J ends lost 6 bases and 1 base respectively, with 13 bases between them. CDR1 and CDR2 from the germline V gene are MDHEN and SYDVKM. The length of the CDR3 is 14 residues. The CDR3: CASSPPMGSYEQYF. The DNA for the CDR3 is TGTGCCAGCAGCCCGCCTATGGGATCCTACGAGCAGTACTTC.

This clonotype appeared a few times. This rearrangement joins TRBV20-1 to TRBJ2-1; 9 bases agree with TRBD2. This CDR3 has 15 residues. Germline assignment: CDR1 DFQATT and CDR2 SNEGSKA (reference sequence). V trimming: 0 bases; J trimming: 4 bases; junction bases outside the gene matches: 4. The CDR3 loop is CSARDPSGKYNEQFF. The CDR3 DNA sequence: TGCAGTGCTAGAGATCCTAGCGGGAAATACAATGAGCAGTTCTTC.

The rearrangement joins TRBV4-3 to TRBJ1-1, with 8 bases that match TRBD1. J was trimmed by 1 base and V by 3 bases; bases with no gene match: 10. The CDR3 covers 17 residues. Per germline, CDR1 LGHNA and CDR2 YSLEER. CDR3 in DNA: TGCGCCAGCAGCCACGGGACAGGTCAAAAGGGGAACACTGAAGCTTTCTTT. It translates to CASSHGTGQKGNTEAFF.

In its sample, this clonotype was seen a few times. The chain is built from TRBV27 and TRBJ1-1; no firm D call. Germline lookup yields CDR1 MNHEY and CDR2 SMNVEV (reference sequence). This CDR3 has 17 residues. V was pared by 2 bases and J by 3 bases, with 19 bases between. The CDR3 region has the DNA TGTGCCAGCAGTTTAAGTTGGCCAGGACGGCTGGACACTGAAGCTTTCTTT. Protein sequence: CASSLSWPGRLDTEAFF.

This clonotype has more than one count but fewer than ten. The chain has TRBV5-4 and TRBJ2-3, with a possible D match to TRBD1 (6 bases). Germline loops: CDR1 SGHNT, CDR2 YYREEE (reference sequence). The V end was cut by 1 base, the J end by 5 bases, with 14 bases between. The CDR3 runs to 15 residues. CDR3 sequence: CASSLYTGKLDTQYF. CDR3 nucleotide sequence: TGTGCCAGCAGCTTGTATACAGGGAAACTAGATACGCAGTATTTT.

This chain uses TRBV10-3 with TRBJ1-2, with a possible D match to TRBD1 (6 bases). Germline loops: CDR1 ENHRY, CDR2 SYGVKD. V lost 0 bases and J 2 bases, leaving 10 bases between the germline ends. The CDR3 extends over 15 amino acids. CDR3 residues: CAISESGRGNYGYTF. In DNA, the CDR3 is TGTGCCATCAGTGAGTCTGGCAGGGGCAACTATGGCTACACCTTC.

The table lists this clonotype with a few counts. A much more abundant neighbour one base away suggests this may be a read error. The J gene is TRBJ1-4, the V gene TRBV7-2; D call uncertain. The V end lost 0 bases, the J end lost 8 bases, and 7 bases lay between the germline ends. CDR1 and CDR2 (germline): SGHTA, FQGNSA. The CDR3 totals 13 residues. This chain's CDR3 is CASSLAGTEKLFF. In DNA form, the CDR3 reads TGTGCCAGCAGCTTAGCAGGCACAGAAAAACTGTTTTTT.